This T cell receptor beta chain is drawn from a study of T cell changes during pregnancy in multiple sclerosis. Trimming left V 6 bases short and J 0 bases short, with 12 bases between. Germline values: CDR1 SGDLS, CDR2 YYNGEE. CDR3 length: 14 amino acids. Libraries were prepared by immunoSEQ multiplex PCR; TCRdb keeps only in-frame clonotypes and omits some of them. The sample yields some 76,000 clones, around 90% seen once. In this sample, this clone turned up a few times. The material sequenced was CD4+ T cells from peripheral blood mononuclear cells, taken after pregnancy. The TCR was taken from a female donor with multiple sclerosis, enrolled in a pregnancy study. The chain recombines TRBV9 with TRBJ1-1; D perhaps matches TRBD1 (5 bases). For the CDR3, the DNA is TGTGCCAGCACCGTGGGGCAGATGAACACTGAAGCTTTCTTT. Amino acids: CASTVGQMNTEAFF. Looking up the rest from reference TRBV9 and TRBJ1-1 gives the full variable domain: DSGVTQTPKHLITATGQRVTLRCSPRSGDLSVYWYQQSLDQGLQFLIQYYNGEERAKGNILERFSAQQFPDLHSELNLSSLELGDSALYFCASTVGQMNTEAFFGQGTRLTVV.